This section outlines one T cell receptor beta chain sequence together with its context. These data come from a study of blood T cell repertoires in COVID-19. Original processing methods: Reference gene primer amplification yielded estimated nucleated cell counts. TCRdb's table, derived via immunoSEQ multiplex PCR, lists solely in-frame clones and lacks some. Clone size and the V and J calls come from that table; the DNA yielded D and trimming. The sample has around 200,000 clones, 70% to 90% seen once. This sequence was found in a woman of 80 years or more with acute or convalescent COVID-19. The sequenced material came from peripheral blood.

The chain's CDR3 is CASSIGGSGEKLFF. CDR3 DNA: TGTGCCAGTAGTATAGGCGGCTCGGGGGAAAAACTGTTTTTT. The genes are TRBV19 and TRBJ1-4; D unclear. CDR3 length: 14 residues. Germline loops: CDR1 LNHDA, CDR2 SQIVND (reference sequence). The ends were cut back, 1 base at V and 8 bases at J, with 11 bases in the middle.